Given below is one T cell receptor beta chain in context. Per the authors' pipeline: By means of reference gene primer amplification, nucleated cell counts were estimated. Profiling relied on immunoSEQ multiplex PCR, and the TCRdb table lists in-frame clones only, not all of them. That table is the source of V, J and clone size, and D and trimming were worked out from the DNA. The sample lists 210,000 or so clones, 80% to 90% occurring once. This CDR3 spans 12 amino acids. Germline CDR1 and CDR2: KGHSH and LQKENI. V was shortened by 5 bases and J by 2 bases, with 4 bases between the two germline ends. This entry is derived from a study of blood T cell repertoires in COVID-19. Looking at the study overall: Whether acute or convalescent, the COVID-19 samples came from the United States, Italy and Spain. From T cells, B-cell-depleted T cells, or PBMCs came the material, which was cDNA or gDNA.

Sequencing was done on a sample of peripheral blood. V is TRBV18 and J is TRBJ1-5, with D unresolved. The clonotype originates from a woman aged 50 to 60 with active or convalescent COVID-19. The CDR3 DNA sequence: TGTGCCAGCTCAGCGGGCAATCAGCCCCAGCATTTT. Translation: CASSAGNQPQHF.